This T cell receptor (beta chain) comes out of a study of T cell changes during pregnancy in multiple sclerosis (dated by TCRdb to between 2018 and 2021). For context, the study as a whole: In women with multiple sclerosis, the researchers looked at how the T cell repertoire shifted as pregnancy progressed.

The library was built by means of the immunoSEQ multiplex PCR assay. TCRdb re-hosts the immuneACCESS table, in-frame sequences only. Its copies lack some clones; in the studies checked, an unresolved V gene accounts for under half of them, and the cause for the rest is not known. The sample yields just over 30,000 clones; roughly 90% were counted once. The ten biggest clones cover roughly 6.5% of the sample. With respect to this clone: Its antigen target is currently unknown. No quality values exist for individual bases; no much larger clone is one base distant.

The receptor comes from a female donor with multiple sclerosis, enrolled in a pregnancy study. Specimen: CD8+ T cells from peripheral blood mononuclear cells, collected in the second trimester of pregnancy.

For the CDR3, the sequence is CASSLTGGDQPQHF. The DNA sequence follows: TGTGCCAGCAGTTTAACAGGGGGTGATCAGCCCCAGCATTTT. Rearrangement joined TRBV27 to TRBJ1-5, and TRBD1 matches 8 of the central bases. The V end gives up 2 bases and the J end 5 bases, leaving 2 bases in the junction not matched to a gene. In the germline V gene (reference sequence), CDR1 corresponds to MNHEY and CDR2 to SMNVEV. Including the terminal cysteine and phenylalanine, the CDR3 comprises 14 residues. Here the CDR3 DNA is all that survives: 42 bases in frame from base 1.